The sequence of this T cell receptor beta chain was determined in a study of T cells in Graves' hyperthyroidism and ophthalmopathy. J lost 4 bases, V lost 1 base, and 3 bases had no gene match. The CDR3 runs 17 residues. The germline CDR1 and CDR2 sequences are SGHTA and FQGTGA. This clonotype came up many times. Its antigen is unknown. Uncontrolled infection, other autoimmune disease, pregnancy or lactation excluded patients. Each diagnosis was grounded in clinical symptoms, serum thyroxine and TRAb, thyroid ultrasound, and orbital computed tomography. Findings of the study overall: Ophthalmopathy was predicted by the model a median of roughly 6 months ahead of onset.

What was amplified from RNA transcripts were TCR beta CDR3 regions. RT-PCR in the first round (using the HTBI primer set) targeted the TCR CDR3. TCRdb called the multiplex PCR reads again in MiXCR, with one record for every CDR3 protein. The sample lists nearly 600,000 distinct CDR3 sequences, approximately 15% seen once, with approximately 6.4% in the top ten. Sample: blood. This TCR came from a woman under 30 with Graves' ophthalmopathy. V usage is TRBV7-3 and J usage is TRBJ2-1; 14 bases map to TRBD2. CDR3 loop: CASSLRGLAGAYNEQFF. As DNA, the CDR3 is TGTGCCAGCAGCTTAAGGGGACTAGCGGGAGCGTACAATGAGCAGTTCTTC.